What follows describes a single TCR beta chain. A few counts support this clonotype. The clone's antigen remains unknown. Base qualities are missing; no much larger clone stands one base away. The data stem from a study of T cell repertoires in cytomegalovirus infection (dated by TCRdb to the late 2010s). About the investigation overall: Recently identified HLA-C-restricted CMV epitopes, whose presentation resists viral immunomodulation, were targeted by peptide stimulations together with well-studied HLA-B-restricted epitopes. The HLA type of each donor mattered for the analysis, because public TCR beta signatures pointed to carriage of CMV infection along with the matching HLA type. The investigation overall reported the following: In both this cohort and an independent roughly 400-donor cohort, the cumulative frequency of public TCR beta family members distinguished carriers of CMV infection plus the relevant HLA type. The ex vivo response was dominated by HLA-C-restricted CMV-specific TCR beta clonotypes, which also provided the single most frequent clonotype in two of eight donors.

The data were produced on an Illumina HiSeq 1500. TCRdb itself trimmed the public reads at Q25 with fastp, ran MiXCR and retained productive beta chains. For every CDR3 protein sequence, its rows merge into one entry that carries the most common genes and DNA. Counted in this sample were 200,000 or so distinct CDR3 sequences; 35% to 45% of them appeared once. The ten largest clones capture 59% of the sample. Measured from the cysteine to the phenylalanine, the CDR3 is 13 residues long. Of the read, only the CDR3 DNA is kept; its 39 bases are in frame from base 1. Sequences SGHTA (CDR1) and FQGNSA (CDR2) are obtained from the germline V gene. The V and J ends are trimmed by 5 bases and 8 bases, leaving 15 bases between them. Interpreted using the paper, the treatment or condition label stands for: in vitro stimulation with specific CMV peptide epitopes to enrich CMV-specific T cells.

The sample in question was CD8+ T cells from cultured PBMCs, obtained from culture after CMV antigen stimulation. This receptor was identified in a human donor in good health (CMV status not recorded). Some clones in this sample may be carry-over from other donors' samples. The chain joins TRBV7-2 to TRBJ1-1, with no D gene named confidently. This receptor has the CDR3 CASSLQLNSEAFF. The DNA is TGTGCCAGCAGCCTACAACTAAACAGCGAAGCTTTCTTT.